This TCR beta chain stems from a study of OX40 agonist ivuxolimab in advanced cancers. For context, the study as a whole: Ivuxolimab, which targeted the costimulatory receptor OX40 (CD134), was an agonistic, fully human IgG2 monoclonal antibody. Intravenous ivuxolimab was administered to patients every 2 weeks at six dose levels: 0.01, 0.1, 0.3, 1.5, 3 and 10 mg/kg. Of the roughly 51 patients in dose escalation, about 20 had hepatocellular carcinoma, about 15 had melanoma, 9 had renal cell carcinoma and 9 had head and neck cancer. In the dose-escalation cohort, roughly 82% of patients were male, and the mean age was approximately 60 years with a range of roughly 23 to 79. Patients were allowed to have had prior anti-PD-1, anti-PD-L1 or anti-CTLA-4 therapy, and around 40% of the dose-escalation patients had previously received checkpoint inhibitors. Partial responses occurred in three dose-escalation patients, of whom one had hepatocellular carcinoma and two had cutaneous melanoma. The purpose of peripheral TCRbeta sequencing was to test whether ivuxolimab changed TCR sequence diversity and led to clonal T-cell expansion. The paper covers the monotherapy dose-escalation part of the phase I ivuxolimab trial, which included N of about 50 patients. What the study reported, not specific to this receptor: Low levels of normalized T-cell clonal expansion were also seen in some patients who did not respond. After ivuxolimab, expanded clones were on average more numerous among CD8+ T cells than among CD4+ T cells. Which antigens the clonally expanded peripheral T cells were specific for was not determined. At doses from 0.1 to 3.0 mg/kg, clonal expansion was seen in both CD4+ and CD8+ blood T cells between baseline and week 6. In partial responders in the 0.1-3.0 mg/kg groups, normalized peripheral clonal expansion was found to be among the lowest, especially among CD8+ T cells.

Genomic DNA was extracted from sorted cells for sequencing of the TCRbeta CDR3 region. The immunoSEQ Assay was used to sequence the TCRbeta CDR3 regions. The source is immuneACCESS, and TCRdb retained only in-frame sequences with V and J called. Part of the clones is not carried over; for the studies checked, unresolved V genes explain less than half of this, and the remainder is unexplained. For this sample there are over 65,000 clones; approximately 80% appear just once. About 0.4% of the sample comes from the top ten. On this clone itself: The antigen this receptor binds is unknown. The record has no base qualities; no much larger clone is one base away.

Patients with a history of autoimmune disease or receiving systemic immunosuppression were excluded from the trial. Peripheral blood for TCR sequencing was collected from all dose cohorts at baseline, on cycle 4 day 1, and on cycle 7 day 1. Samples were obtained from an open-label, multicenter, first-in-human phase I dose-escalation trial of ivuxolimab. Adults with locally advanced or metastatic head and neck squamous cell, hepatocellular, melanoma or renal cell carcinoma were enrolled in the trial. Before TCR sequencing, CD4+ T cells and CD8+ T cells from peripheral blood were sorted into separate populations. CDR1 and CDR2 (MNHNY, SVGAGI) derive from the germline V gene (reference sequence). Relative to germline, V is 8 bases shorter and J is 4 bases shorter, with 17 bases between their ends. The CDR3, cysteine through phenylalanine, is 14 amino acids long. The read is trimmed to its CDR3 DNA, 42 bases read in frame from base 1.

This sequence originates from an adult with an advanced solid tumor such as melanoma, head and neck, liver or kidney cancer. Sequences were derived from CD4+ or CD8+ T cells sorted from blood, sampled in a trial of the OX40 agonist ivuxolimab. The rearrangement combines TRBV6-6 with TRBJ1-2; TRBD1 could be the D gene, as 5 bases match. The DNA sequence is TGTGCCAGCTGCCAATTGGGGCCGTCCTATGGCTACACCTTC. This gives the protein CASCQLGPSYGYTF.